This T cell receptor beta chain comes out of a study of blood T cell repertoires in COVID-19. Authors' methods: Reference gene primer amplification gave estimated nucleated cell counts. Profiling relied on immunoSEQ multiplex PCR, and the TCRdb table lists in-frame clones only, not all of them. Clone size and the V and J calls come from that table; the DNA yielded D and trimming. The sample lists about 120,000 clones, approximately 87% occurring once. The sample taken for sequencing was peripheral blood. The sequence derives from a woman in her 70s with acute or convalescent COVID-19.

The CDR3 sequence is CARKKRVYDEQFF. CDR3 sequence (DNA): TGTGCCAGGAAAAAGAGGGTATACGATGAGCAGTTCTTC. V usage is TRBV27 and J usage is TRBJ2-1; D is perhaps TRBD2 (5 bases). CDR1 is MNHEY and CDR2 is SMNVEV in the germline V gene (reference sequence). The ends were cut back, 9 bases at V and 8 bases at J, with 17 bases in the middle. The CDR3 covers 13 residues.